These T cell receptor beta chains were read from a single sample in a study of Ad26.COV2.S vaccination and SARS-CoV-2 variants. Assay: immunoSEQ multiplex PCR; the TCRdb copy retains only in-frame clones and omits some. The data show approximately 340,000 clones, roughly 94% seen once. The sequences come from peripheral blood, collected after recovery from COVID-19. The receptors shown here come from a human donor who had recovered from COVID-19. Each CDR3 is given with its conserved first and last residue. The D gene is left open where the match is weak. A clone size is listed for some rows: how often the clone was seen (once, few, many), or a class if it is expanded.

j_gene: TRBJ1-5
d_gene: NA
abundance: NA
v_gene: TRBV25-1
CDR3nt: TGTGCCAGCAGTGAGGGCAGCAATCAGCCCCAGCATTTT
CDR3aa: CASSEGSNQPQHF

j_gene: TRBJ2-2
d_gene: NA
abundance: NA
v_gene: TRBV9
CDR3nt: TGTGCCAGCAGCGAACCGGGACAGAACACCGGGGAGCTGTTTTTT
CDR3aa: CASSEPGQNTGELFF

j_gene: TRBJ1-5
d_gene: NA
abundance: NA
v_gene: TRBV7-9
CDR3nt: TGTGCCAGCAGCTTAGCGGAGGACGCAGCCCAGCATTTT
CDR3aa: CASSLAEDAAQHF

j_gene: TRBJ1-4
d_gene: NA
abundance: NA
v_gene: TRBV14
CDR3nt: TGTGCCAGCAGCCAAGACAGTCGACAGTTTAATGAAAAACTGTTTTTT
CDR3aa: CASSQDSRQFNEKLFF

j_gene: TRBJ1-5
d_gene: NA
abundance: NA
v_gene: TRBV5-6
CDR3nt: TGTGCCAGCAGCTCTTACAGGAGGTTCAATCAGCCCCAGCATTTT
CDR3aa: CASSSYRRFNQPQHF

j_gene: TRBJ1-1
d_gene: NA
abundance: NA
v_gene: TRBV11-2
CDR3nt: TGTGCCAGCAGCTTAGAGGGGAGCATGAACACTGAAGCTTTCTTT
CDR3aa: CASSLEGSMNTEAFF

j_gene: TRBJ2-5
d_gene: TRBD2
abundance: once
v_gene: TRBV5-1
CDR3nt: TGCGCCAGCAGTTGGAGTAGCGGGGGAGGAGAGACCCAGTACTTC
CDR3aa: CASSWSSGGGETQYF

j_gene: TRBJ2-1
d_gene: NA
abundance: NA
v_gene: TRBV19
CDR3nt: TGTGCCAGTAGTATCGGCGGGGGCCCCACAGATGAGCAGTTCTTC
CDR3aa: CASSIGGGPTDEQFF

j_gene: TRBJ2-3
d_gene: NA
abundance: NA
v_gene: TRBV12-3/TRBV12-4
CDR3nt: TGTGCCAGCAGTTTATTGACAGATACGCAGTATTTT
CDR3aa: CASSLLTDTQYF

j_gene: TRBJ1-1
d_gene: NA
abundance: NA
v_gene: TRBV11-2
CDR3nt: TGTGCCAGCAGCTTTTCCAGGGACTGGTTGGATCGAAACACTGAAGCTTTCTTT
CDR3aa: CASSFSRDWLDRNTEAFF

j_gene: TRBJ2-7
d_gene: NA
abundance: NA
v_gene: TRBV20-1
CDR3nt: TGCAGTGCTAGTCCTGACAGCTACGAGCAGTACTTC
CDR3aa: CSASPDSYEQYF

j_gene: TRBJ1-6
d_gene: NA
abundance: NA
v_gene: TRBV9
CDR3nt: TGTGCCAGCAGCCGAACGGGGGTCTCACCCCTCCACTTT
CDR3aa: CASSRTGVSPLHF

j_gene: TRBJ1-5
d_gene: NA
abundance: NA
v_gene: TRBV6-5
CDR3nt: TGTGCCAGCAGTCCCCAGGCGGGGACTAATCAGCCCCAGCATTTT
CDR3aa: CASSPQAGTNQPQHF

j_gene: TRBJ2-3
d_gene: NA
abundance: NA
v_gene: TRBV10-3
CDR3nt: TGTGCCATCAGTGAACTCACAGATACGCAGTATTTT
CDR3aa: CAISELTDTQYF

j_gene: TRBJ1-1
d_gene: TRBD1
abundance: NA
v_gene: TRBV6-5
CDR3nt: TGTGCCAGCAGTTACGAGATTTCAGGGGGCACTGAAGCTTTCTTT
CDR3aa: CASSYEISGGTEAFF

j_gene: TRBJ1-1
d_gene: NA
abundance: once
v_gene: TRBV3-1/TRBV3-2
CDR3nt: TGTGCCAGCAGCCAAGATCTTGTTGTGAAGATAGGAGCTTTCTTT
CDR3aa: CASSQDLVVKIGAFF

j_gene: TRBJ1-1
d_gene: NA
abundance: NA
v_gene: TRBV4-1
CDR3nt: TGCGCCAGCAGCCCCTCGCCGGGTGAAGCTTTCTTT
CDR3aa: CASSPSPGEAFF

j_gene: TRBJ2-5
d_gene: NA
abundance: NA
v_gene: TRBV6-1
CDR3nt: TGTGCCAGCAGTGAAGCGGGGGTAGAGACCCAGTACTTC
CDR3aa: CASSEAGVETQYF

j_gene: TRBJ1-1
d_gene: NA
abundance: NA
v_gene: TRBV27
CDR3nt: TGTGCCAGCAGTTACGGGTCAACTGGCACTGAAGCTTTCTTT
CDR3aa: CASSYGSTGTEAFF

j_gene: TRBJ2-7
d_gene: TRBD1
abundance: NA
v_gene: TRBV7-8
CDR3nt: TGTGCCAGCAGCTCTAGGGGACAGAATGCCTACGAGCAGTACTTC
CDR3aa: CASSSRGQNAYEQYF

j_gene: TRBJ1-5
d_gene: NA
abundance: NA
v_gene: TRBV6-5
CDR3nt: TGTGCCAGCAGCCCCGGAGGGTTGGTTCAGCCCCAGCATTTT
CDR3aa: CASSPGGLVQPQHF

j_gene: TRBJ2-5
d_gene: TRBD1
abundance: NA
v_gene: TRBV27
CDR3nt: TGTGCCAGCAGGAACAGGGGGCTGGCGGGTGGAGAGACCCAGTACTTC
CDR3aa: CASRNRGLAGGETQYF

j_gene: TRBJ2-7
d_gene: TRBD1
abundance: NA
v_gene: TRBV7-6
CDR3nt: TGTGCCAGCAGCCAACAGGGGACCCTAGGGTACGAGCAGTACTTC
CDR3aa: CASSQQGTLGYEQYF

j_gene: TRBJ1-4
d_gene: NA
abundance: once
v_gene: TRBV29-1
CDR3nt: TGCAGCGTTTCCTGGACAGATAATGAAAAACTGTTTTTT
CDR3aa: CSVSWTDNEKLFF

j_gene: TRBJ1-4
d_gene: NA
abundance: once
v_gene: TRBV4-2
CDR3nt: TGTGCCAGCAGCCAAGGACAGACAAATGAAAAACTGTTTTTT
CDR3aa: CASSQGQTNEKLFF

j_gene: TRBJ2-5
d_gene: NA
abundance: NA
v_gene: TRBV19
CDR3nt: TGTGCCAGTAGTATGAGGGGCGGGCGGACCCAAGAGACCCAGTACTTC
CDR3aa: CASSMRGGRTQETQYF

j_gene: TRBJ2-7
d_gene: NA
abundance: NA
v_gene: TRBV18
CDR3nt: TGTGCCAGCTCACCTCAAGGGGGGCTCTACGAGCAGTACTTC
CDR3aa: CASSPQGGLYEQYF

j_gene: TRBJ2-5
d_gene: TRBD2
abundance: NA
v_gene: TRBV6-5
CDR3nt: TGTGCCAGCAGAATGACTAGCGGGGATTTGGAGACCCAGTACTTC
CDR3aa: CASRMTSGDLETQYF

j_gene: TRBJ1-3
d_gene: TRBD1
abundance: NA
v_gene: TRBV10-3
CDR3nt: TGTGCCAGCCGTGGACAGGGGACTTTTTTGTCTGGAAACACCATATATTTT
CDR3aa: CASRGQGTFLSGNTIYF

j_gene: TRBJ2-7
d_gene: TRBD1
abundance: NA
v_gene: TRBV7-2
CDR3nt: TGTGCCAGCAGCTTCGACAGGGGGCGTCAAGAGCAGTACTTC
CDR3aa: CASSFDRGRQEQYF

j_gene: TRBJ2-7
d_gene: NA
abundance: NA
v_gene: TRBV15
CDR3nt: TGTGCCACCAGCAGAGTTTCGGGGAGCTCCTACGAGCAGTACTTC
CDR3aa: CATSRVSGSSYEQYF

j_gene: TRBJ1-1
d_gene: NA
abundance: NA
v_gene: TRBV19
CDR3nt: TGTGCCAGTAGTATTGGAAGGTTGGATGAAGCTTTCTTT
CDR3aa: CASSIGRLDEAFF

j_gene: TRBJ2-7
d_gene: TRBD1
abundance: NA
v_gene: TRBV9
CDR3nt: TGTGCCAGCAGCGCCCGGGACAGGGGGGTCCACGAGCAGTACTTC
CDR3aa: CASSARDRGVHEQYF

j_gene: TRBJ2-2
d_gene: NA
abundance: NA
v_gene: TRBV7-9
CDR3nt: TGTGCCAGCAGCACCACCAGGGGGGACACCGGGGAGCTGTTTTTT
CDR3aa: CASSTTRGDTGELFF

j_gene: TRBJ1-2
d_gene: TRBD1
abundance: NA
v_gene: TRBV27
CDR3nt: TGTGCCAGCAGTTCAAAGGGACAGGATGGCTACACCTTC
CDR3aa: CASSSKGQDGYTF

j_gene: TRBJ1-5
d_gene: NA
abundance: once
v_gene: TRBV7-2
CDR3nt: TGTGCCAGCAGCGGAATCGACCGACAGAATCAGCCCCAGCATTTT
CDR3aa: CASSGIDRQNQPQHF

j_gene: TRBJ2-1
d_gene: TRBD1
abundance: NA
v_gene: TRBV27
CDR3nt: TGTGCCAGCAGGGGACAGAATAACTACAATGAGCAGTTCTTC
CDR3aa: CASRGQNNYNEQFF

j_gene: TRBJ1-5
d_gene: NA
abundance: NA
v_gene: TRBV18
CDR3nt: TGTGCCAGCTCACCATTGCACAGGGAGCAGGTTCAGCCCCAGCATTTT
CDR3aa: CASSPLHREQVQPQHF

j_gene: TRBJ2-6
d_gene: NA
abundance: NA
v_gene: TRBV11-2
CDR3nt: TGTGCCAGCAGCTTAGTTTCTCCGGGAGGGGCCAACGTCCTGACTTTC
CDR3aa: CASSLVSPGGANVLTF

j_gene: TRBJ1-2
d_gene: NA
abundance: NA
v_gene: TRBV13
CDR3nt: TGTGCCAGCAGCCAAGTGGCAGACACTAACTATGGCTACACCTTC
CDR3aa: CASSQVADTNYGYTF

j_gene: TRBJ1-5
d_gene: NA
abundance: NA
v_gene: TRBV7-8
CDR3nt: TGTGCCAGCAGCCCCCTGGGCCTGACCAATCAGCCCCAGCATTTT
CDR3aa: CASSPLGLTNQPQHF

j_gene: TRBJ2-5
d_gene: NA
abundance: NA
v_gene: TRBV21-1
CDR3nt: TGTGCCAGCAGCCGACCTGCGACCCAGTACTTC
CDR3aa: CASSRPATQYF

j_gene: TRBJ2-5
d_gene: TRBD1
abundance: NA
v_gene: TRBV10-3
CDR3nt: TGTGCCATCAGTGAGTCGACTCGAACAGGGGTAGAGACCCAGTACTTC
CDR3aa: CAISESTRTGVETQYF

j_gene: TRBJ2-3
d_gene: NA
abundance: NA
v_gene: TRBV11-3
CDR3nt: TGTGCCAGCAGCTTAGAAGGAGGTAGGGATACGCAGTATTTT
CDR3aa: CASSLEGGRDTQYF

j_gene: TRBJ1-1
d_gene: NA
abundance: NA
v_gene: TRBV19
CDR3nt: TGTGCCAGTAGTATAGGTGACATCAGGGCTTTCTTT
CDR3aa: CASSIGDIRAFF

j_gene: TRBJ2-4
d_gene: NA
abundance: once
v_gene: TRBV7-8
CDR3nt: TGTGCCAGCAGCTTAGCGCGGACGCCAAACATTCAGTACTTC
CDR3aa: CASSLARTPNIQYF

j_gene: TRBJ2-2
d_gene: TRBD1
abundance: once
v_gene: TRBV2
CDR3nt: TGTGCCAGCAGTGAATCCAGGGGGCAAACCGGGGAGCTGTTTTTT
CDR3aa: CASSESRGQTGELFF

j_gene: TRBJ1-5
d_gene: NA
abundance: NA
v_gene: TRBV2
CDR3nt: TGTGCCAGCAGTGACACGGGCTCTAGGGATCAGCCCCAGCATTTT
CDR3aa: CASSDTGSRDQPQHF

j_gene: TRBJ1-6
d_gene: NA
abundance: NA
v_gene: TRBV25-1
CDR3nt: TGTGCCAGTACACAGGATAATTCACCCCTCCACTTT
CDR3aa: CASTQDNSPLHF

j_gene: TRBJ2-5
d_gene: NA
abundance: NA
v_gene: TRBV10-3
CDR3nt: TGTGCCATCAGTGATCCCCCTGGGGCAGAAGAGACCCAGTACTTC
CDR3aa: CAISDPPGAEETQYF